This TCR beta chain was sequenced during a study of blood T cells in healthy people across ages. Study-level results: Naive CD4+ cell counts and diversity both ran higher in long-lived than in aged donors. It was held that diversity estimates obtained from one million T cells represented underestimates.

CDR1 is MDHEN and CDR2 is SYDVKM in the germline V gene. The CDR3 is 15 amino acids. For the second PCR, which ran for 7 to 11 cycles, a sample-barcoded 5' primer and a J-beta primer mix were used. Samples each returned at least 2.5 million CDR3-containing paired-end reads. Using its own MiXCR run on the 5' RACE reads, TCRdb lists one record per CDR3 protein. The repertoire holds 710,000 or so distinct CDR3 sequences, 22% seen once, with approximately 20% in the top ten. On this clonotype: Its target is not known. A much bigger clone sits one base away, suggesting this may be a read error.

The gene calls are TRBV28 and TRBJ2-5; TRBD2 might be the D (6 bases). Material: blood. This clonotype was sampled from a man aged 65-85 years in good health. DNA for the CDR3: TGTGTCAGCAGTCCCCTAGGGCGGGGCCAAGAGACCCAGTACTTC. Encoded protein: CVSSPLGRGQETQYF.